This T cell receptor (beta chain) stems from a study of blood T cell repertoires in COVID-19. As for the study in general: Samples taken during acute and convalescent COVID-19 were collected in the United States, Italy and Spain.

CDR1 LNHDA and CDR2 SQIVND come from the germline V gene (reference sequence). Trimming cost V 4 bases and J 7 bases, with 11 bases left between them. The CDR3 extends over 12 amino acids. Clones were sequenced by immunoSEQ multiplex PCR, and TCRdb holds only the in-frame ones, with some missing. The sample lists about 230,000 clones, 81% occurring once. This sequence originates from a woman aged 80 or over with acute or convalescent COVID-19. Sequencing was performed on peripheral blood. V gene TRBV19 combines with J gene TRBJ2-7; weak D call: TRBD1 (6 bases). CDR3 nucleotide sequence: TGTGCCAGTAGTAGGGACATCGGGGAGCAGTACTTC. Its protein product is CASSRDIGEQYF. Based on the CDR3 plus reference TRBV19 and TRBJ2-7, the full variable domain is DGGITQSPKYLFRKEGQNVTLSCEQNLNHDAMYWYRQDPGQGLRLIYYSQIVNDFQKGDIAEGYSVSREKKESFPLTVTSAQKNPTAFYLCASSRDIGEQYFGPGTRLTVT.